The entry below gives a single T cell receptor (beta chain) sequence along with its context. The V and J ends lost 6 bases and 4 bases respectively, with 15 bases between them. The CDR3 runs to 15 residues. Looked up from germline, CDR1 is SGHVS and CDR2 is FQNEAQ. The entry originates in a study of blood T cell repertoires in COVID-19. For the study at large: T cells, B-cell-depleted T cells, or PBMCs provided the cDNA or gDNA that served as material.

The protocol was immunoSEQ multiplex PCR, while the TCRdb copy is restricted to in-frame clones and leaves out a portion. This sample yields fewer than 35,000 clones, of which about 90% are seen a single time; around 9.6% belongs to the top ten. The sequence derives from a human donor with active COVID-19. The donor label of this sample is uncertain. The sample taken for sequencing was peripheral blood. The chain carries TRBV7-8 and TRBJ1-4, with TRBD1 as a possible D gene (6 bases). CDR3 loop: CASRRGQTHNEKLFF. CDR3 sequence (DNA): TGTGCCAGCAGACGAGGACAGACCCATAATGAAAAACTGTTTTTT.